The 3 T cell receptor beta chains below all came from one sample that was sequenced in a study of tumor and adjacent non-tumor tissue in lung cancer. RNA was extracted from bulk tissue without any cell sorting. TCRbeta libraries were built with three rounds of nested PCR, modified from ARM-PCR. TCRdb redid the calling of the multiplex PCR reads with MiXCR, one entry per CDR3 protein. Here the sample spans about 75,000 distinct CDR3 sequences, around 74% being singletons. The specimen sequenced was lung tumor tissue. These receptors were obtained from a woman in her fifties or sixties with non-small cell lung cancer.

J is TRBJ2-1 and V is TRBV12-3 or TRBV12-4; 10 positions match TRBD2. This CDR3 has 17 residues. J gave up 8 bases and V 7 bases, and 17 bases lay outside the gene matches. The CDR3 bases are TGTGCCAGCACTCACCACCATCTAGCGGGAGAGTTAGATGAGCAGTTCTTC. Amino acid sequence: CASTHHHLAGELDEQFF.

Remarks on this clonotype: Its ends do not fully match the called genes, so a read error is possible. The CDR3 DNA sequence: TGTGTAAGCAGTCCCCCGGGACTCTTCACAGGTACGCAGTATTTT. Encoded protein: CVSSPPGLFTGTQYF. The chain uses TRBV12-3 or TRBV12-4 and TRBJ2-3; TRBD2 might be the D (6 bases). This CDR3 comprises 15 residues.

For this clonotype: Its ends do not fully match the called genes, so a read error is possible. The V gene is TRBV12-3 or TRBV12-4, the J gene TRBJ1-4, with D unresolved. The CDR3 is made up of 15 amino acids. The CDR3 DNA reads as TGTGTCAGCAGTTTTCCCATAGGAGGTTATGAAAAACTGTTTTTT. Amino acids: CVSSFPIGGYEKLFF.